This record covers a single TCR beta chain. The ends were cut back, 4 bases at V and 10 bases at J, with 7 bases in the middle. Germline CDR1 and CDR2: MGHDK and SYGVNS. The CDR3 contains 11 residues. The sample belongs to a study of blood T cell repertoires in COVID-19. Using immunoSEQ multiplex PCR, the repertoire was profiled, and TCRdb retains in-frame clones only, with some absent. The profile shows 250,000 or so clones, more than 85% of them singletons. V is TRBV25-1 and J is TRBJ2-2; weak D call: TRBD1 (6 bases). The source of this sequence is a man between 40 and 49 years old who had been exposed to COVID-19. Input material: PBMCs or T cells enriched from blood (not recorded which). CDR3 loop: CASSGGPELFF. Written as DNA, the CDR3 is TGTGCCAGCAGTGGGGGGCCGGAGCTGTTTTTT.